The 6 T cell receptor beta chains reported below all come from one sample, sequenced in a study of blood T cell repertoires in COVID-19. TCRdb's copy holds only in-frame clones and misses some; the assay was immunoSEQ multiplex PCR. The repertoire holds roughly 110,000 clones, with around 90% as singletons. What was sequenced was peripheral blood. Receptors were obtained from a woman aged 25-40 years with acute or convalescent COVID-19.

The genes are TRBV18 and TRBJ2-1, with 12 bases that match TRBD2. Germline V gives CDR1 KGHSH, CDR2 LQKENI. There are 15 residues in the CDR3. The trim removed 3 bases at V and 4 bases at J, leaving 1 base unmatched. The CDR3, as DNA: TGTGCCAGCTCACCGGGGACTAGCGGGTACAATGAGCAGTTCTTC. Translating it yields CASSPGTSGYNEQFF.

The chain has TRBV9 and TRBJ2-1; weak D call: TRBD2 (6 bases). The CDR3 consists of 17 residues. Trimming took 2 bases from V and 0 from J, leaving 15 bases between them. In germline, CDR1 is SGDLS, CDR2 YYNGEE. Here the CDR3 DNA reads TGTGCCAGCAGCGTCGGGGATAGCGGATACTCCTACAATGAGCAGTTCTTC. Translation gives CASSVGDSGYSYNEQFF.

This clone turned up a few times. The V call is TRBV10-3, the J call TRBJ1-2, with TRBD1 identical over 8 bases. V was clipped by 2 bases and J by 8 bases; unmatched bases: 4. This CDR3 spans 13 amino acids. Germline values: CDR1 ENHRY, CDR2 SYGVKD. The CDR3 loop is CAISEKDRDGYTF. For the CDR3, the DNA is TGTGCCATCAGTGAGAAGGACAGGGACGGCTACACCTTC.

The chain recombines TRBV13 with TRBJ2-2; TRBD2 might be the D (5 bases). CDR1 is PRHDT and CDR2 is FYEKMQ in the germline V gene (reference sequence). The length of the CDR3 is 15 residues. V was shortened by 0 bases and J by 7 bases, with 12 bases between the two germline ends. Here the CDR3 reads CASSLGLAAHGELFF. The DNA of the CDR3 is TGTGCCAGCAGCTTAGGGCTAGCCGCCCACGGGGAGCTGTTTTTT.

The genes are TRBV12-3 or TRBV12-4 and TRBJ2-1; maybe TRBD2 (5 bases). Trimming removed 5 bases from V and 11 bases from J, with 10 bases in between. This CDR3 has 11 residues. The CDR3 loop reads CASSQTNKQFF. In DNA, the CDR3 is TGTGCCAGCAGTCAGACTAACAAGCAGTTCTTC.

V gene TRBV7-9 combines with J gene TRBJ1-1, with D maybe TRBD1 (5 bases). The germline V and J ends were trimmed by 5 bases and 3 bases, with 13 bases remaining between them. Germline CDR1 is SEHNR and CDR2 is FQNEAQ (reference sequence). The CDR3 spans 14 residues. The CDR3 region has the DNA TGTGCCAGCAGCATAAGGGGCACCGACACTGAAGCTTTCTTT. This codes for CASSIRGTDTEAFF.